This TCR beta chain is from a study of metastatic and nonmetastatic thyroid tumors. Comments on this clone: The antigen is not known.

Thyroid surgery was preceded by no treatment in any patient. Using MiXCR, TCRdb reanalyzed the PCR reads. The profile shows tens of thousands of clones, roughly 26% of them singletons. This CDR3 has 13 residues. Germline V gene lookup returns CDR1 LNHDA and CDR2 SQIVND (reference sequence). With 6 bases removed from V and 5 bases from J, the gap between germline ends came to 11 bases. Findings and limits, study-wide: When malignant thyroid tumors were compared with benign nodules, TCR beta diversity was reportedly significantly higher in the malignant tumors. This held in both blood and tumor samples.

The TCR was taken from a female donor with papillary thyroid cancer or a benign thyroid nodule (not recorded which). Some clones in this sample may be carry-over from other donors' samples. The rearrangement links TRBV19 to TRBJ1-5, with a tentative D call TRBD1 (5 bases). Material for sequencing was tumor tissue. The DNA for the CDR3 is TGTGCCAGTAGGTGTACAGGCTATCAGCCCCAGCATTTT. It is translated as CASRCTGYQPQHF.